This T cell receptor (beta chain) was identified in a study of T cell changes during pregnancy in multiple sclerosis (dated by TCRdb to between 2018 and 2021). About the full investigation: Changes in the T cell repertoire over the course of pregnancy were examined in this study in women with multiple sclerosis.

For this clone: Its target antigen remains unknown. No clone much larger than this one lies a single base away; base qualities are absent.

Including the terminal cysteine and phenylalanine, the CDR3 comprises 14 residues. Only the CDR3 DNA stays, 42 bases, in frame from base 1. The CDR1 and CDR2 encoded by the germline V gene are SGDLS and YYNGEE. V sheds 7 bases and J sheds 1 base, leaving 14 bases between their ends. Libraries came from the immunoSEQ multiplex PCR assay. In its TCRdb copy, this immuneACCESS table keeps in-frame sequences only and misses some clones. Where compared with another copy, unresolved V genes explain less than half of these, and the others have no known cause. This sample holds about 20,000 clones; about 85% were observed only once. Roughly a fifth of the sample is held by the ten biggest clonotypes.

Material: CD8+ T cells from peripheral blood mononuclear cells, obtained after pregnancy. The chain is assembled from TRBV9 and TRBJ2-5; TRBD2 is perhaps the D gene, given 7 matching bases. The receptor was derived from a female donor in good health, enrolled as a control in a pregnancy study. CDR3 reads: CASGGGGSQETQYF. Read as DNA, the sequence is TGTGCCAGCGGGGGGGGCGGGAGCCAAGAGACCCAGTACTTC.